Listed here is a single T cell receptor (beta chain). Germline values: CDR1 GTSNPN, CDR2 SVGIG (reference sequence). The CDR3 runs 14 residues. V was pared by 3 bases and J by 3 bases, with 4 bases of the junction left unmatched. These data originate in a study of blood T cell repertoires in COVID-19. Recruits, aged about 18 to 95 years, lived in 25 or so US areas. All recovered Cohort 3 donors got two negative PCRs, got clearance, or saw symptom resolution. Sequencing used immunoSEQ multiplex PCR; TCRdb keeps in-frame clones, though not all of them. The sample shows about 130,000 clones, over 80% of them seen only once.

The chain couples TRBV30 to TRBJ1-5; 8 bases agree with TRBD1. The sequence derives from a man aged 25-45 years who had recovered from COVID-19. Sequences were obtained from PBMCs or T cells enriched from blood (not recorded which). The CDR3 reads CAWRDREYNQPQHF. The CDR3 DNA reads TGTGCCTGGAGGGACAGGGAATACAATCAGCCCCAGCATTTT. Full variable domain (rest looked up from reference TRBV30 and TRBJ1-5): SQTIHQWPATLVQPVGSPLSLECTVEGTSNPNLYWYRQAAGRGLQLLFYSVGIGQISSEVPQNLSASRPQDRQFILSSKKLLLSDSGFYLCAWRDREYNQPQHFGDGTRLSIL.